This entry features one T cell receptor (beta chain) sequence. In the original analysis: Estimation of nucleated cell counts was performed using reference gene primer amplification. Sequenced by immunoSEQ multiplex PCR; TCRdb stores in-frame clones only, minus some. That table supplies the V and J calls and clone size; D and trimming were determined from the DNA. The sample lists 250,000 or so clones, about 88% occurring once. This entry belongs to a study of blood T cell repertoires in COVID-19. Study as a whole: Both acute and convalescent COVID-19 samples were obtained from the United States, Italy and Spain.

Per germline, CDR1 LNHNV and CDR2 YYDKDF (reference sequence). V lost 3 bases, J lost 7 bases, and 6 bases stayed unmatched. This CDR3 comprises 14 residues. The clonotype was recovered from a woman aged 55-70 years with acute or convalescent COVID-19. Material for sequencing was peripheral blood. V and J are TRBV15 and TRBJ2-1; the match to TRBD2 covers 7 bases. The CDR3 region is CATSRALALNEQFF. Written as DNA, the CDR3 is TGTGCCACCAGCAGGGCACTAGCGTTGAATGAGCAGTTCTTC.